This T cell receptor (beta chain) appears in the sequencing data of a study of blood T cell repertoires in COVID-19. Generated by immunoSEQ multiplex PCR, the TCRdb table keeps only in-frame clones and is missing some. The table includes roughly 150,000 clones, 85% to 90% detected once. CDR1 is LGHDT, CDR2 YNNKEL, per germline (reference sequence). The CDR3 length is 14 residues. The V gene lost 0 bases and the J gene lost 3 bases, with 6 bases spanning the gap. The source material was peripheral blood. This clonotype was sampled from a woman of 80 years or more with COVID-19, enrolled during active disease. The chain has TRBV3-1 (or the pseudogene TRBV3-2) and TRBJ2-1; D possibly corresponds to TRBD2 (6 bases). The CDR3 DNA is TGTGCCAGCAGCCAAGACGGGGGCTACAATGAGCAGTTCTTC. This codes for CASSQDGGYNEQFF.